This T cell receptor (beta chain) was sequenced in a study of CD8+CD57+ T cells in acquired aplastic anemia. Using genomic DNA as the template, TCR beta VDJ and CDR3 profiling was carried out. A single record per CDR3 protein comes from TCRdb applying MiXCR to the reads. The data hold about 40,000 distinct CDR3 sequences, with approximately 63% observed a single time. Only a few counts were recorded for this clonotype. CD8+CD57+ cell expansion had been shown by flow cytometry in patients chosen for sequencing. Sequences were obtained from sorted CD4+, CD8+, or CD8+CD57+ T cells (not recorded which) from PBMCs. This clonotype was sampled from a human donor with aplastic anemia.

Here the CDR3 DNA reads TGTGCCAGCAGTGAAGAATGGGGAGGTGGCTACACCTTC. This gives the protein CASSEEWGGGYTF. V is TRBV25-1 and J is TRBJ1-2; no reliable D call. CDR3 length: 13 residues. V lost 2 bases and J lost 7, with 11 bases in between. The germline CDR1 and CDR2 sequences are MGHDK and SYGVNS.